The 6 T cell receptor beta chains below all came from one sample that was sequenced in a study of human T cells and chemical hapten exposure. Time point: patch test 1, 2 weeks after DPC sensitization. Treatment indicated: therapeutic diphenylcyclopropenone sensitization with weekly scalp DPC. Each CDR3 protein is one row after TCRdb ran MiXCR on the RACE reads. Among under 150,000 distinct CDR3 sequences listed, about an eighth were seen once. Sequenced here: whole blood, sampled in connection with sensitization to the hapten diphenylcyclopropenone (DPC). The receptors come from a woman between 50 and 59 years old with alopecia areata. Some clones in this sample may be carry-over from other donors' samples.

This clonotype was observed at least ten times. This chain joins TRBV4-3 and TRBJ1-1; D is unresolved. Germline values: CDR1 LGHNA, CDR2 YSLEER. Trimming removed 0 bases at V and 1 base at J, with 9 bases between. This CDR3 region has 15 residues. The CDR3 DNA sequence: TGCGCCAGCAGCCAAGAACTTTACGGGAACACTGAAGCTTTCTTT. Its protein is CASSQELYGNTEAFF.

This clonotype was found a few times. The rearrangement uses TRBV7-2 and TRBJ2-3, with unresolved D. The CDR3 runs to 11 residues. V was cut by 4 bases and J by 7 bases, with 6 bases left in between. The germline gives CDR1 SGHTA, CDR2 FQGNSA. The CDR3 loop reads CASSSSYTQYF. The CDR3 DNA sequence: TGTGCCAGCAGCTCGTCCTATACGCAGTATTTT.

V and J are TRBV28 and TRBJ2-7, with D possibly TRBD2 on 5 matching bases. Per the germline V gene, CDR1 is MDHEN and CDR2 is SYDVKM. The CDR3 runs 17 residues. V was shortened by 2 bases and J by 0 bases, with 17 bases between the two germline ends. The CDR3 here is CASSLDLRPGVSYEQYF. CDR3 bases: TGTGCCAGCAGTTTAGACCTACGCCCCGGGGTCTCCTACGAGCAGTACTTC.

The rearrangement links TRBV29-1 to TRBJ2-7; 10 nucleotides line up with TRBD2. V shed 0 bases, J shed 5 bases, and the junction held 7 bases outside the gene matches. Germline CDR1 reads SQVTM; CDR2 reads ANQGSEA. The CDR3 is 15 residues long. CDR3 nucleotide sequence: TGCAGCGTTGAAGATCTAGCGGGAGAATCCCACGAGCAGTACTTC. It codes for CSVEDLAGESHEQYF.

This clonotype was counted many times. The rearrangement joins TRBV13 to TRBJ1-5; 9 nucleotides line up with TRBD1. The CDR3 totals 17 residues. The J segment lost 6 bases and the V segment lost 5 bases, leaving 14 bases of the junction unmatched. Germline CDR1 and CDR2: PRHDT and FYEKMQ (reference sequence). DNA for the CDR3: TGTGCCAGCAGCATAAAACCACAGGGGGCGCTTATTCAGCCCCAGCATTTT. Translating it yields CASSIKPQGALIQPQHF.

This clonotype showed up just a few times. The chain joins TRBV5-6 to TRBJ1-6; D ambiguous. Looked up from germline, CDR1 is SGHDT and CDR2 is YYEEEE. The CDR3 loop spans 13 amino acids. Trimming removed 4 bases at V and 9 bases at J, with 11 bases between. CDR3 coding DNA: TGTGCCAGCAGCCCGCCGGGGTTTTCACCCCTCCACTTT. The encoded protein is CASSPPGFSPLHF.